This TCR beta chain was sequenced in a study of blood T cells in healthy people across ages. The CDR3 is made up of 15 amino acids. V lost 5 bases and J lost 2; bases outside the gene matches: 7. The germline gives CDR1 SEHNR, CDR2 FQNEAQ (reference sequence). Then a second PCR, running roughly 7 to 11 cycles, was carried out with a sample-barcoded 5' primer and a J-beta primer mix. TCRdb ran MiXCR on the 5' RACE reads and lists one entry per CDR3 protein. Seen here are approximately 1.5 million distinct CDR3 sequences, approximately 42% observed once, and the top ten hold 4%. The rearrangement links TRBV7-9 to TRBJ1-1; 8 bases agree with TRBD1. The TCR sequence derives from a woman between 18 and 29 years old in good health. The sequencing sample was made of blood. The CDR3 nucleotides read TGTGCCAGCAGCCCTAGGGGACAGGAAAACACTGAAGCTTTCTTT. It encodes CASSPRGQENTEAFF.